This T cell receptor (beta chain) is from a study of blood T cells in healthy people across ages (dated by TCRdb to 2015 to 2017). The study in broad terms: In model experiments, template switching captured about one uniquely barcoded TCR beta cDNA molecule for every two T cells. Age-related changes in TCR beta repertoire diversity were measured in the study by deep sequencing normalized with unique cDNA molecular identifiers. The donors were divided into four age groups: young (average around 17 years), middle-aged (around 37), aged (approximately 62) and long-lived (about 84). To avoid experimental bias, donors of different ages were randomly spread across the sequencing lanes. The study analyzed two additional independent replicas of 1 million unique cDNA reads from the same blood draw for two donors, one aged 18 to 29 and one aged 80 or older. The paper's findings and limits, for the study overall: Because the CMV infection status of the donors was unknown, age-related changes in expanded clonotypes may potentially have been confounded. Compared with the aged group, more naive CD4+ T cells, fewer expanded clones and increased TCR diversity were shown by the long-lived group, suggesting age selection. Bulk unsorted PBMC profiling prevented conclusive comparison of naive and antigen-experienced compartments. A strong correlation was found between observed TCR beta diversity and the percentage of naive T cells measured by flow cytometry. Total diversity estimates from one million sequenced T cells were considered lower bounds and underestimates. As age increased, observed TCR beta diversity per million T cells dropped in a roughly linear way, and a significant reduction was already evident by age about 40.

This clonotype has just a few counts. Its antigen remains undetermined. No base quality information exists; no much larger clone differs at one position. Systemically healthy Caucasian individuals from Russia, approximately 39 in total and aged about 6 to 95 years, were included as donors. Each donor gave roughly 9 milliliters of peripheral blood, drawn into EDTA-treated Vacutainer tubes. Ficoll-Paque density-gradient centrifugation was used to isolate PBMCs, with at least 6 million per sample. Total RNA, at least 5 micrograms per sample, was extracted from PBMCs with Trizol reagent. For every donor, flow cytometry on a PBMC aliquot measured the percentage of naive CD45RAhigh/CD27high T cells. The method behind the library was 5' RACE. The second PCR ran for about 6 to 12 cycles and used a J-beta primer mix along with a sample-barcoded 5' primer. A template-switch 5' adaptor carrying 12 random nucleotides introduced a unique molecular identifier onto each TCR beta cDNA molecule. At least 2.5 million CDR3-containing paired-end reads were obtained from each sample. First-strand cDNA synthesis was performed from all RNA using the Mint cDNA synthesis kit, with priming by a TRBC-specific oligonucleotide. Following uracil-DNA glycosylase treatment, a first 18-cycle PCR with universal primers M1SS and BC2_uni_R was performed on all cDNA. The authors' analysis ran thus. For normalization, 1 million high-quality reads were randomly selected from each sample, with every read carrying a distinct molecular identifier. Reads with shared molecular identifiers were discarded instead of being binned into consensus sequences. MiTCR, set to a Q25 quality threshold and the strictest error-elimination algorithm, was used for CDR3 identification, clonotype clustering and error correction. Lower-bound total TCR beta diversity was estimated with a nonparametric unseen species model using Euler transformation. The raw public reads went through TCRdb reprocessing: fastp at Q25, MiXCR clone calling, in-frame beta chains kept. Under each unique CDR3 protein, matching rows form one entry showing the most common genes and DNA. These V and J calls derive from TCRdb rather than the authors' analysis. A total of some 1.8 million distinct CDR3 sequences appear in this sample, 30% to 40% of them only once. The ten largest account for more than 20% of the sample.

Sequences were obtained from blood. This TCR was sampled from a human donor in good health.

For the CDR3, the sequence is CASSLIGPGGELFF. The DNA sequence reads TGTGCCAGCAGCTTAATTGGACCTGGCGGGGAGCTGTTTTTT. The chain is made from TRBV11-2 and TRBJ2-2; no D gene is confidently identified. CDR1 SGHAT and CDR2 FQNNGV are derived from the germline V gene. The CDR3 holds 14 amino acids from the cysteine to the phenylalanine. Solely the CDR3 DNA is kept, with 42 bases framed from the first base. Trimming removed 2 bases from V and 7 bases from J, leaving 11 bases between the germline ends.